This T cell receptor (beta chain) was observed in a study of siplizumab effects on memory and regulatory T cells. Study-level findings and limits: Naive T cells apparently outstripped memory cells in diversity and seemed major alloresponse contributors. Proliferating siplizumab-culture Treg suppressive function went unconfirmed.

The data were produced by immunoSEQ multiplex PCR, yet TCRdb's version contains in-frame clones alone and is incomplete. The table includes 50,000 to 75,000 clones, roughly 96% detected once. V was trimmed by 5 bases and J by 2 bases, leaving 9 bases between them. From germline, CDR1 is SGHTA and CDR2 FQGNSA. The CDR3 runs 14 residues. The table lists this clone with a count of one. What it recognizes is unknown. This chain links TRBV7-2 with TRBJ1-4; D is uncertain. The sequencing input was naive CD8+ T cells sorted from blood. The origin of this receptor is a human donor in good health. The CDR3 spells CASSPGQTNEKLFF. The CDR3, as DNA: TGTGCCAGCAGCCCCGGTCAGACTAATGAAAAACTGTTTTTT.